This T cell receptor beta chain was sequenced in a study of T cell responses to AZD1222 COVID-19 vaccine. This CDR3 spans 15 amino acids. Germline-derived CDR1 and CDR2 are GTSNPN and SVGIG (reference sequence). Trimming shortened V by 3 bases and J by 4 bases, and 18 bases separated the two germline ends. Assay used: immunoSEQ multiplex PCR; TCRdb lists only in-frame clones, some missing. This sample has about 120,000 clones, with under 95% found just once. The sequencing here drew on peripheral blood, taken on day 0 of AZD1222 vaccination. The receptor's source is an adult in good health. The V call is TRBV30, the J call TRBJ1-2, with unresolved D. The CDR3 loop reads CAWSTRREGFYGYTF. DNA for the CDR3: TGTGCCTGGAGCACTCGTCGTGAGGGATTCTATGGCTACACCTTC.